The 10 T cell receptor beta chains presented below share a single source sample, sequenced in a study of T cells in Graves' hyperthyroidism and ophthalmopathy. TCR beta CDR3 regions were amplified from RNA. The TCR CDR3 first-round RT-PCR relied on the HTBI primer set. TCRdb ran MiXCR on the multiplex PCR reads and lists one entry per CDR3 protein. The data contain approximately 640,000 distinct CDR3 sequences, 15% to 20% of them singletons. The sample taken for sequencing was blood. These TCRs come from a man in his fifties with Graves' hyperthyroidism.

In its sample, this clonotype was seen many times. DNA of the CDR3: TGTGCCTGGAGGATAGACAGCCGGTATGAAAAACTGTTTTTT. Translating gives CAWRIDSRYEKLFF. The chain has TRBV30 and TRBJ1-4, with D perhaps TRBD1 (5 bases). The CDR3 extends over 14 amino acids. V lost 3 bases and J lost 6, with 14 bases in between. Germline V CDR1 and CDR2: GTSNPN, SVGIG (reference sequence).

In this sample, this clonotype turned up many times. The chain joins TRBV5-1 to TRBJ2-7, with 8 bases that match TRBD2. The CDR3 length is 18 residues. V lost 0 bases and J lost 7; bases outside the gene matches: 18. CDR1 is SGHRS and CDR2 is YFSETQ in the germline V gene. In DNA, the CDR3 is TGCGCCAGCAGCTTGGAGTCCCAAGCTAGCGGGCCCACCACAGAGCAGTACTTC. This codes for CASSLESQASGPTTEQYF.

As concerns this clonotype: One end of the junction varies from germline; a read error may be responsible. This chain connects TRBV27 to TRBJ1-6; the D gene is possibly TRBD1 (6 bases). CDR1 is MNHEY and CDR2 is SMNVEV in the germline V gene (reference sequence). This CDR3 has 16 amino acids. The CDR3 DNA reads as TGTGCCAGCAGTTTATCAGGACAGTCCTATAATTCACCCCACCACTTT. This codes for CASSLSGQSYNSPHHF.

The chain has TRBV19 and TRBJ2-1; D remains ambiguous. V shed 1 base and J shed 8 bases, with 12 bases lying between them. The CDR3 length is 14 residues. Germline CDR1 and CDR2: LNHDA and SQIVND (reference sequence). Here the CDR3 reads CASSIAPQVHEQFF. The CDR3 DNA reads TGTGCCAGTAGTATAGCCCCGCAGGTACATGAGCAGTTCTTC. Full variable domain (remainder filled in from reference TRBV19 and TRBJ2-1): DGGITQSPKYLFRKEGQNVTLSCEQNLNHDAMYWYRQDPGQGLRLIYYSQIVNDFQKGDIAEGYSVSREKKESFPLTVTSAQKNPTAFYLCASSIAPQVHEQFFGPGTRLTVL.

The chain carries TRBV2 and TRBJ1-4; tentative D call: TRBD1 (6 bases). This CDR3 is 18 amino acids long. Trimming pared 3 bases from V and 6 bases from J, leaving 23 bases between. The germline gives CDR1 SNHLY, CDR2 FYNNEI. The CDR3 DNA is TGTGCCAGCAGTGACATCCACGGGACAAAACAGTCGCATGAAAAACTGTTTTTT. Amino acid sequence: CASSDIHGTKQSHEKLFF.

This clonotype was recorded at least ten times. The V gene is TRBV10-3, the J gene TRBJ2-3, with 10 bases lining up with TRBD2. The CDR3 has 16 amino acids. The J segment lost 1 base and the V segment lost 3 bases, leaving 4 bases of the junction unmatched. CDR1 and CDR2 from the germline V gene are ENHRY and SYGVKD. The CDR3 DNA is TGTGCCATCAGTGAACCTAGCGGGGGAGGCACAGATACGCAGTATTTT. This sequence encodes CAISEPSGGGTDTQYF.

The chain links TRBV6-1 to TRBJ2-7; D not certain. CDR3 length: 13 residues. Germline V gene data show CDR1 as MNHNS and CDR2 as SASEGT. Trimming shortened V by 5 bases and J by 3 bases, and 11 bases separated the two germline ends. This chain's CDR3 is CASSPTCLYEQYF. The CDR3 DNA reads TGTGCCAGCAGTCCGACATGTCTCTACGAGCAGTACTTC.

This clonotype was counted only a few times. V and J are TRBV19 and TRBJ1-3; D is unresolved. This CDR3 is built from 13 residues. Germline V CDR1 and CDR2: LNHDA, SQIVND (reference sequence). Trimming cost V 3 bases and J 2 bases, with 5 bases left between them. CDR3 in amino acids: CASSIRPGNTIYF. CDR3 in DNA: TGTGCCAGTAGTATCCGGCCTGGAAACACCATATATTTT.

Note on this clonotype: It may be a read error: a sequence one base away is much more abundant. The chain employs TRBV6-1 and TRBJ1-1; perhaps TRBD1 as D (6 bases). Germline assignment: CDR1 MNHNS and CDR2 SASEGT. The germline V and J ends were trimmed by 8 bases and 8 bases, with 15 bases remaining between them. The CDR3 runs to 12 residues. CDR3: CASLGTRTEAFF. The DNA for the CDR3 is TGTGCCAGCCTCGGGACACGAACAGAAGCTTTCTTT.

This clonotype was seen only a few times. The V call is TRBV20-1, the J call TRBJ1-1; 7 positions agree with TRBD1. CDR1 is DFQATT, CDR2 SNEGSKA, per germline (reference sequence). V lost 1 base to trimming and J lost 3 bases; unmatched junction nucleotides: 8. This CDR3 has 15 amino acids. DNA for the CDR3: TGCAGTGCTAGAGGTAGGGGGCTGGGGGACACTGAAGCTTTCTTT. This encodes CSARGRGLGDTEAFF.